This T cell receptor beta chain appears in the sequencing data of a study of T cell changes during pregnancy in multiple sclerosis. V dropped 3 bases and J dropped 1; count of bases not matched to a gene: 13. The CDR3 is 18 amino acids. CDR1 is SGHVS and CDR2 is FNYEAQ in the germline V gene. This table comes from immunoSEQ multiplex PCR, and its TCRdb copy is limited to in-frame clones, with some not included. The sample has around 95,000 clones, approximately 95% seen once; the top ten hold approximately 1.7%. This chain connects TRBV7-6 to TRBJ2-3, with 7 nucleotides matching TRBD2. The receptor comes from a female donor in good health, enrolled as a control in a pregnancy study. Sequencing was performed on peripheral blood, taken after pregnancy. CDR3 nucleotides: TGTGCCAGCAGCTTCGCATATACCGGGCTAGCGGGCACAGATACGCAGTATTTT. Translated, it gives CASSFAYTGLAGTDTQYF.